This TCR beta chain derives from a study of shared clonotypes between healthy human individuals. Profiled with immunoSEQ multiplex PCR; TCRdb holds only in-frame clones, not every one. The sample lists about 2.2 million clones, about 92% occurring once. The J segment lost 1 base and the V segment lost 6 bases, leaving 8 bases of the junction unmatched. Germline loops: CDR1 SGHAT, CDR2 FQNNGV. This CDR3 comprises 15 residues. Terminally differentiated effector memory CD45RA+ cells were excluded by CCR7 positive selection of CD45RO-negative cells. This clone was observed a single time. The sequence came from a man aged 18-30 years in good health. Some clones in this sample may be carry-over from other donors' samples. This rearrangement joins TRBV11-2 to TRBJ2-7, with 8 bases aligning to TRBD1. Sequencing used naive CD8+ T cells from PBMCs. The CDR3 spells CASRLGQGRSYEQYF. CDR3 sequence (DNA): TGTGCCAGCAGACTTGGACAGGGAAGGTCCTACGAGCAGTACTTC.